The sequence of this T cell receptor (beta chain) was determined in a study of blood T cell repertoires in COVID-19. At the level of the study: Sites across the United States, Italy and Spain contributed samples from acute and convalescent COVID-19.

The CDR3 is 16 amino acids. Germline values: CDR1 MDHEN, CDR2 SYDVKM. V gave up 3 bases and J gave up 7 bases; unmatched junction bases: 12. Sequencing was performed with immunoSEQ multiplex PCR; in TCRdb, only in-frame clones are kept and a portion is missing. Among approximately 110,000 clones, just over 70% were seen once, and the ten largest hold about 0.84%. The clonotype was recovered from a human donor with acute or convalescent COVID-19. The donor label of this sample is uncertain. The material sequenced was peripheral blood. The chain recombines TRBV28 with TRBJ1-2; 9 nucleotides align to TRBD1. CDR3 loop: CASSFGATTGGLGYTF. Written as DNA, the CDR3 is TGTGCCAGCAGTTTCGGTGCAACTACAGGGGGCCTTGGCTACACCTTC.